The rows below give T cell receptor beta chains drawn from one sample of a study of blood T cell repertoires in COVID-19. Assay used: immunoSEQ multiplex PCR; TCRdb lists only in-frame clones, some missing. The data hold approximately 98,000 clones, with 80% to 90% observed a single time. Sequenced sample: peripheral blood. These receptors were collected from a human donor in a cohort sampled during active COVID-19. The CDR3 runs from the conserved cysteine through the conserved F or W. Each record gives: J gene, clone size, V gene, D gene, CDR3 DNA, CDR3 protein. A D gene is named only where the DNA matches it firmly. Clone size is stated in some rows and not others, as once, few, many or a class when expanded.

>TRBJ2-3|-|TRBV7-3|-
TGTGCCAGCAGCTTGGGCCTGCACACAGATACGCAGTATTTT
CASSLGLHTDTQYF
>TRBJ1-6|-|TRBV11-2|TRBD1
TGTGCCAGCAGCTTAACAGGGGCCTATAATTCACCCCTCCACTTT
CASSLTGAYNSPLHF
>TRBJ2-5|-|TRBV28|TRBD1
TGTGCCAGCATACCTACCGGGACAGTCATGTACCAAGAGACCCAGTACTTC
CASIPTGTVMYQETQYF
>TRBJ2-5|-|TRBV7-2|TRBD2
TGTGCCAGCAGCTTCCGACCGGGGGGGGCAGAGACCCAGTACTTC
CASSFRPGGAETQYF
>TRBJ2-1|once|TRBV2|-
TGTGCCAGCATGCACCCGGGACAAGACTCCTACAATGAGCAGTTCTTC
CASMHPGQDSYNEQFF
>TRBJ1-2|-|TRBV6-1|-
TGTGCCAGCAGTGAAGCCGTCAGGGTGTACTATGGCTACACCTTC
CASSEAVRVYYGYTF
>TRBJ1-2|few|TRBV5-5|TRBD1
TGTGCCAGCAGCTTGGGGACAGGGTTGCTCTATGGCTACACCTTC
CASSLGTGLLYGYTF
>TRBJ2-7|-|TRBV27|-
TGTGCCAGCAGTTCCGCACAGGGTACCTACGAGCAGTACTTC
CASSSAQGTYEQYF
>TRBJ2-2|-|TRBV7-8|-
TGTGCCAGCAGCTTCGTCGCGGCCGGGGAGCTGTTTTTT
CASSFVAAGELFF
>TRBJ1-5|-|TRBV6-7|TRBD1
TGTGCCAGCAGTAGCCGGGACAGAGAAAAATATAGCAATCAGCCCCAGCATTTT
CASSSRDREKYSNQPQHF
>TRBJ2-3|-|TRBV2|-
TGTGCCAGCAGTGAAAGGCAGGCATTCGTCAATACGCAGTATTTT
CASSERQAFVNTQYF
>TRBJ2-1|-|TRBV12-3/TRBV12-4|-
TGTGCCAGCAGTCCCCGACTGGAAGAGCAGTTCTTC
CASSPRLEEQFF
>TRBJ2-3|once|TRBV11-2|TRBD2
TGTGCCAGCAGCTTGCTAGCGGGGACTAGCACAGATACGCAGTATTTT
CASSLLAGTSTDTQYF
>TRBJ1-2|-|TRBV28|-
TGTGCCAGCAGTTTCCGAGGGTTTCCTTATGGCTACACCTTC
CASSFRGFPYGYTF
>TRBJ2-5|-|TRBV5-1|-
TGCGCCAGCAGTCGGGACCAAGAGACCCAGTACTTC
CASSRDQETQYF
>TRBJ1-5|few|TRBV5-8|TRBD1
TGTGCCAGCAGCCGAGGACAGGGCAGCAATCAGCCCCAGCATTTT
CASSRGQGSNQPQHF
>TRBJ1-2|-|TRBV7-9|-
TGTGCCAGCAGCTTAATGGGAGGTGACTATGGCTACACCTTC
CASSLMGGDYGYTF
>TRBJ2-2|-|TRBV29-1|-
TGCAGCGGAGGGCAGACCGGGGAGCTGTTTTTT
CSGGQTGELFF
>TRBJ2-2|-|TRBV3-1/TRBV3-2|TRBD2
TGTGCCAGCAGCCACCCCGGACTAGCGGGAGTGGGCGGGGAGCTGTTTTTT
CASSHPGLAGVGGELFF
>TRBJ2-1|-|TRBV5-8|-
TGTGCCAGCATACAAGTTGGGAGCTCCTACAATGAGCAGTTCTTC
CASIQVGSSYNEQFF
>TRBJ2-7|once|TRBV7-2|TRBD2
TGTGCCAGCAGCTTCGCGGGGGGTCGCGAGCAGTACTTC
CASSFAGGREQYF
>TRBJ1-5|-|TRBV28|-
TGTGCCAGCAGTCAACGGGACTCTTGGAATCAGCCCCAGCATTTT
CASSQRDSWNQPQHF
>TRBJ1-4|-|TRBV3-1/TRBV3-2|TRBD1
TGTGCCAGCAGCCTCGGGACAGGGGGTTCTGGGGAAAAACTGTTTTTT
CASSLGTGGSGEKLFF
>TRBJ1-1|-|TRBV2|-
TGTGCCAGCCTAGGGGTGAAGGGATTGAACACTGAAGCTTTCTTT
CASLGVKGLNTEAFF
>TRBJ1-1|-|TRBV7-6|TRBD1
TGTGCCAGCAGTTTACAGGGGGCCGGCACTGAAGCTTTCTTT
CASSLQGAGTEAFF
>TRBJ1-5|-|TRBV30|-
TGTGCCTGGAGTCTAGGGGCAGATAATCAGCCCCAGCATTTT
CAWSLGADNQPQHF
>TRBJ2-1|-|TRBV6-2/TRBV6-3|TRBD2
TGTGCCAGCAGTTCCTTAAATCAGGCTAGCGGCCCCTACAATGAGCAGTTCTTC
CASSSLNQASGPYNEQFF
>TRBJ1-1|-|TRBV7-2|-
TGTGCCAGCAGCCCTTACCGCGGGGGAGGCACTGAAGCTTTCTTT
CASSPYRGGGTEAFF
>TRBJ1-5|-|TRBV28|-
TGTGCCAGCAGCACTGGGACATCACCTCTCAATCAGCCCCAGCATTTT
CASSTGTSPLNQPQHF
>TRBJ1-5|-|TRBV10-2|-
TGCGCCAGCAGTGTGCAGGGAAGCAATCAGCCCCAGCATTTT
CASSVQGSNQPQHF
>TRBJ2-7|-|TRBV7-9|-
TGTGCCAGCAGCTCCCCGGGGGTCCTAGCCTACGAGCAGTACTTC
CASSSPGVLAYEQYF
>TRBJ2-7|once|TRBV7-8|TRBD1
TGTGCCAGCAGCGGGGACAGGGACGACGAGCAGTACTTC
CASSGDRDDEQYF
>TRBJ2-3|-|TRBV11-2|-
TGTGCCAGCAGCCTAGGGACTCCAAGAGATACGCAGTATTTT
CASSLGTPRDTQYF
>TRBJ2-1|-|TRBV6-2/TRBV6-3|-
TGTGCCAGCAGTTACGCACTAGTTTCCAATGAGCAGTTCTTC
CASSYALVSNEQFF
>TRBJ2-2|-|TRBV3-1/TRBV3-2|-
TGTGCCAGTCGGGACTTCAACACCGGGGAGCTGTTTTTT
CASRDFNTGELFF
>TRBJ1-1|-|TRBV9|-
TGTGCCAGCAGCGTAGGAGTTTCCGGCGGGAACACTGAAGCTTTCTTT
CASSVGVSGGNTEAFF
>TRBJ1-6|-|TRBV4-1|-
TGCGCCAGCAGCCAAGGGAGCTCCTATAATTCACCCCTCCACTTT
CASSQGSSYNSPLHF
>TRBJ2-7|-|TRBV19|-
TGTGCCAGTAGTATAGAATTTGGGCAGTTCTCCTACGAGCAGTACTTC
CASSIEFGQFSYEQYF
>TRBJ1-2|-|TRBV18|-
TGTGCCAGCTCACCTCGTTCAGACCCCGGGGATGGCTACACCTTC
CASSPRSDPGDGYTF
>TRBJ1-2|-|TRBV30|TRBD1
TGTGCCTATAAGGGACAGGGGGTCGGCTACACCTTC
CAYKGQGVGYTF
>TRBJ1-2|-|TRBV27|-
TGTGCCAGCAGGACCACGTGGACACATGGCTACACCTTC
CASRTTWTHGYTF
>TRBJ1-1|-|TRBV5-5|-
TGTGCCAGCAGCTTGGTAGGGGTAGGTGGAGATGAAGCTTTCTTT
CASSLVGVGGDEAFF
>TRBJ1-4|-|TRBV14|TRBD1
TGTGCCAGCAGCCCCGGACAGGGCCTTGAAAAACTGTTTTTT
CASSPGQGLEKLFF
>TRBJ1-6|-|TRBV5-1|-
TGCGCCAGCAGCTTGGAGCTTCATTCACCCCTCCACTTT
CASSLELHSPLHF